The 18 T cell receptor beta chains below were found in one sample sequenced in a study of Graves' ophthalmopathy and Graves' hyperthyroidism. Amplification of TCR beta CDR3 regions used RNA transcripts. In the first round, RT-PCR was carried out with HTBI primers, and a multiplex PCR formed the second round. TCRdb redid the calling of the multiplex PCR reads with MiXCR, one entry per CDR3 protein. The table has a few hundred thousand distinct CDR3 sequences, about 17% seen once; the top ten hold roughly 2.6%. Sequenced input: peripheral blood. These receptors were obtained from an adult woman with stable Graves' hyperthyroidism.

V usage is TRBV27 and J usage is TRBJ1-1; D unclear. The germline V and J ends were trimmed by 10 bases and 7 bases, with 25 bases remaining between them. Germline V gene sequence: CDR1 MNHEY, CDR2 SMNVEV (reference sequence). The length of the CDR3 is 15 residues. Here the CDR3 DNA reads TGTGCCAACATTAACAGCCGAAGGGAAACGGTTGAAGCTTTCTTT. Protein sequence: CANINSRRETVEAFF.

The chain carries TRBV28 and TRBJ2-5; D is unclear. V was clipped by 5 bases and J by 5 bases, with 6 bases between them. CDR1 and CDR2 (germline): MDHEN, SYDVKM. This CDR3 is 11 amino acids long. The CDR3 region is CASSTVETQYF. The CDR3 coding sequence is TGTGCCAGCAGTACCGTCGAGACCCAGTACTTC.

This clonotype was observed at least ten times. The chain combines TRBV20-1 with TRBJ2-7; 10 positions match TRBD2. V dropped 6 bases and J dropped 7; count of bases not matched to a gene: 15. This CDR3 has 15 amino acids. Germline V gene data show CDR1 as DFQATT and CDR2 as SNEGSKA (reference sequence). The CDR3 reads CSAPDVTSGIGEQYF. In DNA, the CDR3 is TGCAGTGCCCCGGACGTTACTAGCGGGATTGGGGAGCAGTACTTC.

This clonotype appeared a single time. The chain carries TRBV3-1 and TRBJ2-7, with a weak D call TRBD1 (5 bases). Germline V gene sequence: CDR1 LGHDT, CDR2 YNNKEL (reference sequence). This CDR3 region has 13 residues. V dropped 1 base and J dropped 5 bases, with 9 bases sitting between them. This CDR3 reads CASSQVAGNEQYF. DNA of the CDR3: TGTGCCAGCAGCCAAGTGGCAGGGAACGAGCAGTACTTC.

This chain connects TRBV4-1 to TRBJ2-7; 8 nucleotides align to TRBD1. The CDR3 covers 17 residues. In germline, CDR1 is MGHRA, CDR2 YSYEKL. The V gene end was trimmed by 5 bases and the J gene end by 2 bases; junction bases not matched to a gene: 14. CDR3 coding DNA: TGCGCCAGCAGCTCAAGCCCCCCAGGGGGCAAAACCTACGAGCAGTACTTC. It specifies CASSSSPPGGKTYEQYF.

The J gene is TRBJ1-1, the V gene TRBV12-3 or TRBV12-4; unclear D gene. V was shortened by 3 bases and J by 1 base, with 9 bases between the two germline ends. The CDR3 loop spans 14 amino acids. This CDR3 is CASSFYMANTEAFF. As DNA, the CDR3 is TGTGCCAGCAGTTTTTACATGGCGAACACTGAAGCTTTCTTT.

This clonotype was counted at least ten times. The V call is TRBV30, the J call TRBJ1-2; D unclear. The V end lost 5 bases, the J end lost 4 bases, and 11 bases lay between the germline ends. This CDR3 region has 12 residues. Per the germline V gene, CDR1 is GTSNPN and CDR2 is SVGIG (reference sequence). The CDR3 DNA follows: TGTGCCTGGGGCGGCCTGTCCTATGGCTACACCTTC. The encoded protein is CAWGGLSYGYTF.

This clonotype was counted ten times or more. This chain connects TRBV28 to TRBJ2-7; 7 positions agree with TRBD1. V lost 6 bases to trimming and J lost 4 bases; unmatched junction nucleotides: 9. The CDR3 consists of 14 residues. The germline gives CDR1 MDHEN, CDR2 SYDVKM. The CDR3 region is CASSRTGTEYEQYF. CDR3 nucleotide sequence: TGTGCCAGCAGCCGCACCGGGACAGAGTACGAGCAGTACTTC.

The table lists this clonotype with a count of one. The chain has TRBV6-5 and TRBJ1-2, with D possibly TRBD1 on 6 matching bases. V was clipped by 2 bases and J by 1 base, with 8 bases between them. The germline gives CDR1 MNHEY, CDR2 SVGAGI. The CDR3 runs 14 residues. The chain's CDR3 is CASSYGGRNYGYTF. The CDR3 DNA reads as TGTGCCAGCAGTTACGGGGGGCGTAACTATGGCTACACCTTC.

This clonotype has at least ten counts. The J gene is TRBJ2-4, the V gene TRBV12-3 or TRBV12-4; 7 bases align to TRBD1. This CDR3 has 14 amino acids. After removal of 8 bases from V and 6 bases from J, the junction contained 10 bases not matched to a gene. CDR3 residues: CASERTGELNIQYF. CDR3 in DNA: TGTGCCAGCGAAAGGACAGGAGAACTAAACATTCAGTACTTC.

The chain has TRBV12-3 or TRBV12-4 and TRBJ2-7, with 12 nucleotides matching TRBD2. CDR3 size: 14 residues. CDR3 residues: CASSQSSGGGEQWV. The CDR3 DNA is TGTGCCAGCAGCCAATCTAGCGGGGGGGGCGAGCAGTGGGTC.

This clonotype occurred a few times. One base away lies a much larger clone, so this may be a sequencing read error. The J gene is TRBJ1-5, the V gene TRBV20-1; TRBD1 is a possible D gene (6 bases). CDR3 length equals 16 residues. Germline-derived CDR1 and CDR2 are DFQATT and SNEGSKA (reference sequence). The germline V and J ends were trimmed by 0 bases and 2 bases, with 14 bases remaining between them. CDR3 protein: CSARDLGGGGNQPQHF. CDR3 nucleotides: TGCAGTGCTAGAGATCTAGGAGGGGGTGGCAATCAGCCCCAGCATTTT.

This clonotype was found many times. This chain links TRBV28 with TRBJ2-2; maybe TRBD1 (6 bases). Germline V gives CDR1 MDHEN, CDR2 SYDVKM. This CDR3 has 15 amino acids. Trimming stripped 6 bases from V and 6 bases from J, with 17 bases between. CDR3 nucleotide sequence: TGTGCCAGCAGAACCACCGGGACAAGGGCCGGGGAGCTGTTTTTT. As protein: CASRTTGTRAGELFF. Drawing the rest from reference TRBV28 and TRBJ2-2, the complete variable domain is DVKVTQSSRYLVKRTGEKVFLECVQDMDHENMFWYRQDPGLGLRLIYFSYDVKMKEKGDIPEGYSVSREKKERFSLILESASTNQTSMYLCASRTTGTRAGELFFGEGSRLTVL.

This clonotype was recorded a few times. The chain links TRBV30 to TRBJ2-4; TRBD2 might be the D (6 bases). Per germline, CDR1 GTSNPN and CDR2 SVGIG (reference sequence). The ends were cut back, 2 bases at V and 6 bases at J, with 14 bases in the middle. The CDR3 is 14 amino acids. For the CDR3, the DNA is TGTGCCTGGAGTCCGGGACTTAAATCAAACATTCAGTACTTC. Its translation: CAWSPGLKSNIQYF. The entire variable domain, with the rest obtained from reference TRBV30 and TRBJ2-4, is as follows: SQTIHQWPATLVQPVGSPLSLECTVEGTSNPNLYWYRQAAGRGLQLLFYSVGIGQISSEVPQNLSASRPQDRQFILSSKKLLLSDSGFYLCAWSPGLKSNIQYFGAGTRLSVL.

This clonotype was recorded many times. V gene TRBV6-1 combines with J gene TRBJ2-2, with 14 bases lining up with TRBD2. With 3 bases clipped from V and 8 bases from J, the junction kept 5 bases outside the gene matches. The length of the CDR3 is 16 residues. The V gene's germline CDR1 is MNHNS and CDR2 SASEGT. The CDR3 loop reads CASSDGTSGSYGELFF. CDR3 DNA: TGTGCCAGCAGTGACGGGACTAGCGGGAGTTATGGGGAGCTGTTTTTT.

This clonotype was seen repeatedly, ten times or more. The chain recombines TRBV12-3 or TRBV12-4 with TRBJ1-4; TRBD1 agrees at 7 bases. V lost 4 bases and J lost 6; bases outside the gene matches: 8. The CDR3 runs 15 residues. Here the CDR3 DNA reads TGTGCCAGCAGTTCCCGACAGGGAGGAGATGAAAAACTGTTTTTT. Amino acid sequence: CASSSRQGGDEKLFF.

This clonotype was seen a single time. CDR3 protein: CSVYPSSYNSPLHF. CDR3 DNA sequence: TGCAGTGTCTATCCGAGCTCCTATAATTCACCCCTCCACTTT. The chain links TRBV20-1 to TRBJ1-6; D is unresolved. Between the trimmed V and J ends, which lost 7 bases and 0 bases, there was a span of 10 bases. Per germline, CDR1 DFQATT and CDR2 SNEGSKA (reference sequence). The CDR3 sequence is 14 residues long.

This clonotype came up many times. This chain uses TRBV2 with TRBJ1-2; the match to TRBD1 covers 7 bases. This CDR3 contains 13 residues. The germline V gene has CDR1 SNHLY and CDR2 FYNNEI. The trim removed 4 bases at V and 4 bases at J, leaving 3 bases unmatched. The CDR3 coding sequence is TGTGCCAGCAGTGGACAGGGAGGCTATGGCTACACCTTC. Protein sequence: CASSGQGGYGYTF.